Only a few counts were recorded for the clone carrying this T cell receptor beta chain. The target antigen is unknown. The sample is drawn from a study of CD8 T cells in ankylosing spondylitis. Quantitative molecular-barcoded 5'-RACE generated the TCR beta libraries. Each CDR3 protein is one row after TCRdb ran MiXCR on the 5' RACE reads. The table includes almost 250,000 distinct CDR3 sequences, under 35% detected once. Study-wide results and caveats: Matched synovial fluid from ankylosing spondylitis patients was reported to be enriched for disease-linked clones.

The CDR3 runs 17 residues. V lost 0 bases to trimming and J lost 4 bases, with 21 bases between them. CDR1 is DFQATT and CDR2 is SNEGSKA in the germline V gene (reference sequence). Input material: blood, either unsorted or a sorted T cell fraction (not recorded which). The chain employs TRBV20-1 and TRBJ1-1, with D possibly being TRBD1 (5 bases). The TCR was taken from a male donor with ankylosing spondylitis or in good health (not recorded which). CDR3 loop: CSAREGRGAPGGTEAFF. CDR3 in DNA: TGCAGTGCTAGAGAAGGGCGTGGGGCGCCCGGTGGCACTGAAGCTTTCTTT.